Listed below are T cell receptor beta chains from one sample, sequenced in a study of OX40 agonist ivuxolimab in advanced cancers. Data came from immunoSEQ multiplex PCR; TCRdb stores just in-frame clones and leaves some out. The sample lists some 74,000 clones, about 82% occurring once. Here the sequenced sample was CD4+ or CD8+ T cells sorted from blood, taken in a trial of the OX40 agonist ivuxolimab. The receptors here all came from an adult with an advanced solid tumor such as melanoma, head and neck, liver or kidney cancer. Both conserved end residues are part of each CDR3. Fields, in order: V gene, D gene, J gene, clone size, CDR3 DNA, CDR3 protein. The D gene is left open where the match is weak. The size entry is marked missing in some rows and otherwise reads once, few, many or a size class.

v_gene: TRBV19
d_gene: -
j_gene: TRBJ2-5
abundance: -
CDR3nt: TGTGCCAGTAGTATCATTAGCGGCAGATACCAAGAGACCCAGTACTTC
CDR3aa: CASSIISGRYQETQYF

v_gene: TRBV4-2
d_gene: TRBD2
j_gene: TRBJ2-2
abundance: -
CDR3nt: TGTGCCAGCAGTCTCCGGACTAGCGGGACCTCGAACACCGGGGAGCTGTTTTTT
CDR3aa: CASSLRTSGTSNTGELFF

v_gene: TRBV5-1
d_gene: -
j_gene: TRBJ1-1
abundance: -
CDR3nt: TGCGCCAGCAGCTTAGATGAAGCTTTCTTT
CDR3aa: CASSLDEAFF

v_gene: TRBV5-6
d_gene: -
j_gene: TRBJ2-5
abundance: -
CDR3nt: TGTGCCAGCAGCTTGGAGGGAATCGGAGAGACCCAGTACTTC
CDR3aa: CASSLEGIGETQYF

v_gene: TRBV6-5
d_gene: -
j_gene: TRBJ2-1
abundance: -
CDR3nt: TGTGCCAGCAGTTACTCGATTCTAGCAAACAATGAGCAGTTCTTC
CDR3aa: CASSYSILANNEQFF

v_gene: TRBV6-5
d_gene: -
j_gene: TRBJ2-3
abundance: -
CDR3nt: TGTGCCAGCAGTTACAGGGGGGAGGTAGATACGCAGTATTTT
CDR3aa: CASSYRGEVDTQYF

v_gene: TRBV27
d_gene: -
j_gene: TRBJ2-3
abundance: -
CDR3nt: TGTGCCAGCAGTTTCAGCCCCTATAACACAGATACGCAGTATTTT
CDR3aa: CASSFSPYNTDTQYF

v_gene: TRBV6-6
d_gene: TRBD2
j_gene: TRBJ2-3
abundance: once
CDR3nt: TGTGCCAGCAAGGCGGGGGTCGCCACAGATACGCAGTATTTT
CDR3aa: CASKAGVATDTQYF

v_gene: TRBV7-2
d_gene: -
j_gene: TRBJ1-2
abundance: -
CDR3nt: TGTGCCAGCAGCTTGGGCAGGGCGAGCTATGGCTACACCTTC
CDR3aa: CASSLGRASYGYTF

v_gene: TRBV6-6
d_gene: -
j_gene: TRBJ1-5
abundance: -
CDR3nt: TGTGCCAGCAGTTACGGGGCGGATCAGCCCCAGCATTTT
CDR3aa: CASSYGADQPQHF

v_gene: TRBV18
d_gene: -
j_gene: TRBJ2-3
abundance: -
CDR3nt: TGTGCCAGCTCACCAAGGGAGACAGATACGCAGTATTTT
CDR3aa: CASSPRETDTQYF

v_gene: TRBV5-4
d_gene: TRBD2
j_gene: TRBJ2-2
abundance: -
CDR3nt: TGTGCCAGCAGGCCGGGACTAGCGGGAGAAGGGTATACGGGGGAGCTGTTTTTT
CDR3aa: CASRPGLAGEGYTGELFF

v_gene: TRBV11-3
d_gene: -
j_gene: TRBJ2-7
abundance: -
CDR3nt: TGTGCCAGCAGCTTAGGGGGGCCCGGGATATACGAGCAGTACTTC
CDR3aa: CASSLGGPGIYEQYF

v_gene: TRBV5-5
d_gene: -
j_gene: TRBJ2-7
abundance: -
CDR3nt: TGTGCCAGCAGCTTTAGTCTAGGATGGCAGTACTTC
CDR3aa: CASSFSLGWQYF

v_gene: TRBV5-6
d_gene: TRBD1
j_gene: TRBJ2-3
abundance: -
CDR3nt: TGTGCCAGCAGCCCTGACAGGGGAAACACAGATACGCAGTATTTT
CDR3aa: CASSPDRGNTDTQYF

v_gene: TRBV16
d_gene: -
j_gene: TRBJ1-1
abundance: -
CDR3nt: TGTGCCAGCAGCCAATCCGCAACCAGCCCCAGAGGTAAGGCTTTCTTT
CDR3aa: CASSQSATSPRGKAFF

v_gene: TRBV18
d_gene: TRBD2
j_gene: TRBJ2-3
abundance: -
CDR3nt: TGTGCCAGCTCACCGCGACTAGCGGGGAGCACAGATACGCAGTATTTT
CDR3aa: CASSPRLAGSTDTQYF

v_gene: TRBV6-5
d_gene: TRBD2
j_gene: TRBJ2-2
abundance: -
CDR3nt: TGTGCCAGCATGGGGGGGATCACCGGGGAGCTGTTTTTT
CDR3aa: CASMGGITGELFF

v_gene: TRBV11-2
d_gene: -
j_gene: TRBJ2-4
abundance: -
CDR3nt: TGTGCCAGCAGGGGCAGAGAAAACATTCAGTACTTC
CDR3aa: CASRGRENIQYF

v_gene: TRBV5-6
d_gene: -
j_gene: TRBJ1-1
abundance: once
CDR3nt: TGTGCCAGCAGCCCGGGACGGCCGAACACTGAAGCTTTCTTT
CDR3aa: CASSPGRPNTEAFF

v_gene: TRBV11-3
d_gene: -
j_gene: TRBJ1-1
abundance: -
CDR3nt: TGTGCCAGCACCGAGGAAGTCTCGAACACTGAAGCTTTCTTT
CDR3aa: CASTEEVSNTEAFF

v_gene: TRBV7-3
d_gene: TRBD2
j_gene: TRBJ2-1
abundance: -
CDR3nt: TGTGCCAGCAGCTTACACGGGACTAGCGACTACAATGAGCAGTTCTTC
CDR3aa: CASSLHGTSDYNEQFF

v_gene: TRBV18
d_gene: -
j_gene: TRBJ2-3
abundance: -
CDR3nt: TGTGCCAGCTCACCGATTGGAAGAGAAGGTACGCAGTATTTT
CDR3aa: CASSPIGREGTQYF

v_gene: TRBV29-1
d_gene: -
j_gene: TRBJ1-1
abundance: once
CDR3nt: TGCAGCGTTGAAGATCATCCGGGGGCGGACACTGAAGCTTTCTTT
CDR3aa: CSVEDHPGADTEAFF

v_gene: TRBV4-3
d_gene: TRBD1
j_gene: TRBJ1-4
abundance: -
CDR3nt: TGCGCCAGCAGCCAAGACCGGGACAGGGGGTATGAAAAACTGTTTTTT
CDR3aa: CASSQDRDRGYEKLFF

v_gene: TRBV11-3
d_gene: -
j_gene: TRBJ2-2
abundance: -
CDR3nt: TGTGCCAGCAGCCAAGATGGGGTTACGAACACCGGGGAGCTGTTTTTT
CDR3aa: CASSQDGVTNTGELFF

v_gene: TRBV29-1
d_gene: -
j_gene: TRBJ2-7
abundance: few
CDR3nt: TGCAGCGTTGAAGATTACGAGCAGTACTTC
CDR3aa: CSVEDYEQYF

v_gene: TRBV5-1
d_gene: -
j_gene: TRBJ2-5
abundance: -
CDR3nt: TGCGCCAGCAGTGGCCTGGGGCTAGGGGAGACCCAGTACTTC
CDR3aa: CASSGLGLGETQYF

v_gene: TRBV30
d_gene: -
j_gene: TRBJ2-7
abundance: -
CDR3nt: TGTGCCTGGAGTAGGGTGACAGGCTACGAGCAGTACTTC
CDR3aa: CAWSRVTGYEQYF

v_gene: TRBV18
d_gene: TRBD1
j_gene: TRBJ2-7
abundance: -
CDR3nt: TGTGCCAGCTCACCCAACTTCCGGACGGACAGGGGGCAGTACTTC
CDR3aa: CASSPNFRTDRGQYF

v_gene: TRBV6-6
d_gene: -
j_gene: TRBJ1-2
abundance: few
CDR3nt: TGTGCCAGCAGGACAGCAACTAACTATGGCTACACCTTC
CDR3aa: CASRTATNYGYTF

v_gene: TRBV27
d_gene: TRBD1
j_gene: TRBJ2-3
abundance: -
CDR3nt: TGTGCCAGCACCAGGGACAGGATCACAGATACGCAGTATTTT
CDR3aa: CASTRDRITDTQYF

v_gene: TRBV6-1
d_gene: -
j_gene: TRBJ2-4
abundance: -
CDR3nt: TGTGCCAGCAGTGAAGTCCAGGGGCGGGGACTAGCCAAAAACATTCAGTACTTC
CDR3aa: CASSEVQGRGLAKNIQYF

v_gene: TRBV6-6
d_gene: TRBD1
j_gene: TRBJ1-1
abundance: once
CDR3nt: TGTGCCAGCGCGAATCAGGGGGTTAGCGCTGAAGCTTTCTTT
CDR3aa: CASANQGVSAEAFF

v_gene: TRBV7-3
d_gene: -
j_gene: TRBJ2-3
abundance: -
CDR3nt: TGTGCCAGCAGCTTAGGGACCACAGATACGCAGTATTTT
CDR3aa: CASSLGTTDTQYF

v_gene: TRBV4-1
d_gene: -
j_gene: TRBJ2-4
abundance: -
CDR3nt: TGCGCCAGCAGCCAAGATAGGAACGTAGCCAAAAACATTCAGTACTTC
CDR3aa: CASSQDRNVAKNIQYF

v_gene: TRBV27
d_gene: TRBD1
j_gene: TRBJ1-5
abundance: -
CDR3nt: TGTGCCAGCAGTCCCCGGGACAGGGGATTATACCAGCCCCAGCATTTT
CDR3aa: CASSPRDRGLYQPQHF

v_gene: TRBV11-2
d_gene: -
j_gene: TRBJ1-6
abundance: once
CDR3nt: TGTGCCAGCCGCTTAACGAATTCACCCCTCCACTTT
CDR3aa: CASRLTNSPLHF

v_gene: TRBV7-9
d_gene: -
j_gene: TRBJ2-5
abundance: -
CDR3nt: TGTGCCAGCAGCACGTTCGAGCGACTAGTCGGGCAAGAGACCCAGTACTTC
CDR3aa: CASSTFERLVGQETQYF

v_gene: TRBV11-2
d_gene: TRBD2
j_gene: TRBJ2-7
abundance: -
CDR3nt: TGTGCCAGCAGCGCCGGGACTAGCGGGTACTCCTACGAGCAGTACTTC
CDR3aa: CASSAGTSGYSYEQYF

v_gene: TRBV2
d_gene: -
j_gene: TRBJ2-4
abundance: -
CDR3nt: TGTGCCAGCAGATTTCCAATAGCCAAAAACATTCAGTACTTC
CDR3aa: CASRFPIAKNIQYF

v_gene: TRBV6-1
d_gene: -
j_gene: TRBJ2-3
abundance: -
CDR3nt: TGTGCCAGCAGTGAATACCCAGATACGCAGTATTTT
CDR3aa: CASSEYPDTQYF

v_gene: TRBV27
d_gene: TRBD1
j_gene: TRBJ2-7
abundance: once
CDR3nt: TGTGCCAGCAGACCCGGGACAGGGGGGTTCTACGAGCAGTACTTC
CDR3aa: CASRPGTGGFYEQYF

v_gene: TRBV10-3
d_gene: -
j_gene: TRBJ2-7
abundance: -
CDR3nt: TGTGCCACCGACTCCGGGACACTGACCTACGAGCAGTACTTC
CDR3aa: CATDSGTLTYEQYF

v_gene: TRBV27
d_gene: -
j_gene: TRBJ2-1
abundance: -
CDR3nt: TGTGCCAGCAGTTTAAAGGAGAACTCCTACAATGAGCAGTTCTTC
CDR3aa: CASSLKENSYNEQFF

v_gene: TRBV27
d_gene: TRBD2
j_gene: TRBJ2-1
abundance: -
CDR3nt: TGTGCCAGCAGTTTGGGAGGACTAGCGGGAAATGAGCAGTTCTTC
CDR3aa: CASSLGGLAGNEQFF